Sequencing of this T cell receptor (beta chain) was carried out in a study of identical twins. Findings of the study overall: Twin pairs' shared out-of-frame alpha sequences were enriched in low generation probability.

Germline CDR1 is DFQATT and CDR2 is SNEGSKA (reference sequence). The CDR3 sequence is 12 residues long. V lost 3 bases, J lost 0 bases, and 5 bases lay in between. A single record per CDR3 protein comes from TCRdb applying MiXCR to the 5' RACE reads. The sample has about 470,000 distinct CDR3 sequences; roughly 24% are singletons. There are a few counts of this clonotype. Its antigen remains unidentified. No donor was unhealthy or non-Caucasian. These data were likewise used in another study, on T cells expressing NK-cell markers. As that report states: Roughly six donors had dominant NKG2C+ clonotypes that comprised about 1.0-7.5% of their CD8+ T cells.

The chain links TRBV20-1 to TRBJ2-5; D uncertain. The TCR was taken from a woman younger than 30 in good health. The sequencing input was CD4+ T cells sorted from blood. CDR3 DNA sequence: TGCAGTGCTAGGTGGTACCAAGAGACCCAGTACTTC. Translation gives CSARWYQETQYF.